This TCR beta chain was recovered during a study of cytomegalovirus exposure and HLA in healthy donors. General study findings and limits: In a later analysis, first-cohort TCR clusters were found to tend to co-occur in the 95 to 150 validation repertoires.

Germline V gene sequence: CDR1 KGHSH, CDR2 LQKENI. Trimming removed 6 bases at V and 6 bases at J, with 14 bases between. The CDR3 totals 13 residues. Regarding this clone: What it binds is not known.

Only in-frame clones appear in the TCRdb table, and some are missing; sequencing was by immunoSEQ multiplex PCR. The sample carries around 200,000 clones, approximately 86% recorded once. The sample taken for sequencing was PBMCs. The J gene is TRBJ1-1, the V gene TRBV18, with D possibly being TRBD1 (6 bases). The sequence derives from a woman aged 18-30 years in good health and CMV-seronegative. The CDR3 region has the DNA TGTGCCAGCTCCCCGCCAGGGGTCCCTGAAGCTTTCTTT. This gives the protein CASSPPGVPEAFF. Filled out from reference TRBV18 and TRBJ1-1, the complete variable domain reads NAGVMQNPRHLVRRRGQEARLRCSPMKGHSHVYWYRQLPEEGLKFMVYLQKENIIDESGMPKERFSAEFPKEGPSILRIQQVVRGDSAAYFCASSPPGVPEAFFGQGTRLTVV.